This is a list of T cell receptor beta chains from one sample in a study of T cell responses to AZD1222 COVID-19 vaccine. Method: immunoSEQ multiplex PCR; TCRdb's copy keeps in-frame clones and lacks some. The sample has more than 150,000 clones; approximately 90% are singletons. The source was peripheral blood, collected on day 0 of AZD1222 vaccination. These receptors all come from an adult in good health. The CDR3 runs from the conserved cysteine through the conserved F or W. A D gene is named only where the DNA matches it firmly. Some rows have no size entry. The others give once, few or many, or a class for an expanded clone.

abundance	v_gene	d_gene	j_gene	CDR3aa	CDR3nt
NA	TRBV2	TRBD1	TRBJ1-2	CAGSGQGGYGYTF	TGTGCCGGGTCGGGACAGGGGGGCTATGGCTACACCTTC
NA	TRBV6-5	TRBD1	TRBJ1-2	CASRLHLQGAEGYTF	TGTGCCAGCAGACTACACCTACAGGGGGCGGAGGGCTACACCTTC
NA	TRBV5-6	TRBD1	TRBJ2-3	CASSLEGGSADTQYF	TGTGCCAGCAGCTTGGAAGGGGGCTCGGCAGATACGCAGTATTTT
NA	TRBV27	NA	TRBJ1-2	CASTPGWLKGSANYGYTF	TGTGCCAGCACCCCAGGGTGGCTGAAGGGTTCAGCTAACTATGGCTACACCTTC
NA	TRBV11-1	NA	TRBJ2-4	CASSPGRAGAKNIQYF	TGTGCCAGCAGCCCCGGTAGGGCCGGAGCCAAAAACATTCAGTACTTC
NA	TRBV4-1	NA	TRBJ1-1	CASSQGRGGPNTEAFF	TGCGCCAGCAGCCAAGGCCGCGGTGGGCCGAACACTGAAGCTTTCTTT
NA	TRBV27	NA	TRBJ1-4	CASRGPMKHEKLFF	TGTGCCAGCAGGGGGCCAATGAAGCATGAAAAACTGTTTTTT
NA	TRBV2	NA	TRBJ2-7	CASWRGTALHYEQYF	TGTGCCAGCTGGCGGGGGACAGCCTTGCACTACGAGCAGTACTTC
NA	TRBV25-1	NA	TRBJ1-4	CASSRKTATNEKLFF	TGTGCCAGCAGCAGAAAGACAGCAACTAATGAAAAACTGTTTTTT
once	TRBV19	NA	TRBJ1-5	CASSGREYSNQPQHF	TGTGCCAGTAGTGGTAGGGAGTATAGCAATCAGCCCCAGCATTTT
NA	TRBV5-1	TRBD1	TRBJ2-2	CASSPGTAPGLNTGELFF	TGCGCCAGCAGCCCTGGGACAGCTCCTGGCCTGAACACCGGGGAGCTGTTTTTT
NA	TRBV19	NA	TRBJ1-5	CASSKEGNQPQHF	TGTGCCAGTAGTAAGGAGGGCAATCAGCCCCAGCATTTT
NA	TRBV3-1/TRBV3-2	TRBD1	TRBJ1-2	CASSQGRRGPYGYTF	TGTGCCAGCAGCCAAGGGAGAAGGGGGCCTTATGGCTACACCTTC
NA	TRBV6-2/TRBV6-3	NA	TRBJ1-1	CASSQGTEAFF	TGTGCCAGCAGTCAGGGGACTGAAGCTTTCTTT
NA	TRBV6-6	TRBD1	TRBJ1-3	CASSPGQGPLSGNTIYF	TGTGCCAGCAGTCCGGGACAGGGACCCCTCTCTGGAAACACCATATATTTT
NA	TRBV2	NA	TRBJ1-2	CASSERAAAGYGYTF	TGTGCCAGCAGTGAACGGGCAGCGGCGGGCTATGGCTACACCTTC
NA	TRBV5-6	TRBD1	TRBJ1-4	CASTRTGLYEKLFF	TGTGCCAGCACCCGGACAGGTCTTTATGAAAAACTGTTTTTT
NA	TRBV19	NA	TRBJ1-2	CASSLRTSYGYTF	TGTGCCAGTAGTCTCAGGACGTCTTATGGCTACACCTTC
NA	TRBV11-1	NA	TRBJ2-6	CASSVRTTGANVLTF	TGTGCCAGCAGCGTGCGGACTACTGGGGCCAACGTCCTGACTTTC
NA	TRBV4-1	TRBD1	TRBJ1-2	CASSQDPQGLGYTF	TGCGCCAGCAGCCAAGATCCACAGGGGTTAGGCTACACCTTC
once	TRBV19	NA	TRBJ1-5	CASTKGSDNQPQHF	TGTGCCAGTACCAAAGGTAGTGACAATCAGCCCCAGCATTTT
NA	TRBV21-1	NA	TRBJ1-6	CASSKVTRGTYNSPLHF	TGTGCCAGCAGCAAAGTCACCAGGGGGACCTATAATTCACCCCTCCACTTT
NA	TRBV23-1	NA	TRBJ1-6	CASTQGMQGCTIDSPLHF	TGCGCCAGCACCCAAGGCATGCAGGGTTGTACTATAGATTCACCCCTCCACTTT
NA	TRBV30	TRBD2	TRBJ2-2	CAWVGTTNTGELFF	TGTGCCTGGGTCGGGACTACGAACACCGGGGAGCTGTTTTTT
NA	TRBV9	NA	TRBJ2-1	CASSMASEYYNEQFF	TGTGCCAGCAGCATGGCTAGCGAGTACTACAATGAGCAGTTCTTC
NA	TRBV7-2	NA	TRBJ1-1	CASSFRQNTEAFF	TGTGCCAGCAGCTTCCGACAGAACACTGAAGCTTTCTTT
NA	TRBV19	TRBD1	TRBJ2-1	CASSTAGTGVLEQFF	TGTGCCAGTAGTACCGCCGGGACAGGGGTGCTTGAGCAGTTCTTC
NA	TRBV27	NA	TRBJ1-1	CASSLRLRGGTEAFF	TGTGCCAGCAGTTTAAGGCTCAGGGGCGGCACTGAAGCTTTCTTT
NA	TRBV19	NA	TRBJ1-1	CASSILGRNTEAFF	TGTGCCAGTAGTATCTTAGGGAGGAACACTGAAGCTTTCTTT
NA	TRBV6-1	TRBD1	TRBJ1-4	CASSSRGGGNEKLFF	TGTGCCAGCAGTTCCCGGGGAGGGGGCAATGAAAAACTGTTTTTT
few	TRBV6-5	NA	TRBJ1-2	CASRPRPSNYGYTF	TGTGCCAGCAGGCCCAGGCCTTCTAACTATGGCTACACCTTC
NA	TRBV5-6	TRBD1	TRBJ1-3	CASSSIQGARNTIYF	TGTGCCAGCAGCTCCATTCAGGGGGCGCGGAACACCATATATTTT